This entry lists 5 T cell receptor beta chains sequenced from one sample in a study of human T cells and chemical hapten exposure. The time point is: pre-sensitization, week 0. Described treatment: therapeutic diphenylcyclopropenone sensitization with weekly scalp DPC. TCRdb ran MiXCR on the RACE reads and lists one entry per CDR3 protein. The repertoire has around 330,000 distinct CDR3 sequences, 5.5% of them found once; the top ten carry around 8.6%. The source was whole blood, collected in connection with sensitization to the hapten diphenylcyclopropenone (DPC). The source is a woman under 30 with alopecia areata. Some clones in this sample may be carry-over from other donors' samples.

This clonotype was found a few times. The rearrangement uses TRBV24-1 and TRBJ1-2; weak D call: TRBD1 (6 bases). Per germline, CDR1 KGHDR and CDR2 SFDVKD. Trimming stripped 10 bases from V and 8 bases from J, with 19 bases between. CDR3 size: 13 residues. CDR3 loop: CATSDSMDNGYTF. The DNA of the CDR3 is TGTGCCACTTCGGACAGTATGGATAACGGCTACACCTTC.

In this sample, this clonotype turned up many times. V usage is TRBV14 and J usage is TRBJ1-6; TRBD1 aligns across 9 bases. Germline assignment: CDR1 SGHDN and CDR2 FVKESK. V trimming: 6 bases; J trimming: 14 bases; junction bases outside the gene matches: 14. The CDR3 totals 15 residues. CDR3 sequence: CASSSPGQGFVALHF. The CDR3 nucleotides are TGTGCCAGCAGTTCACCGGGACAGGGCTTTGTGGCCCTCCACTTT.

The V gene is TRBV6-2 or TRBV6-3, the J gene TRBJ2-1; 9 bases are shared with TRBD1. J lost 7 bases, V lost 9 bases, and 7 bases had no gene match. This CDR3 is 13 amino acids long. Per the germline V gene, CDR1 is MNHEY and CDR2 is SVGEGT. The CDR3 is CASKTGGGNEQFF. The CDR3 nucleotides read TGTGCCAGTAAGACAGGGGGTGGAAATGAGCAGTTCTTC.

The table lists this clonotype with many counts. In DNA, the CDR3 is TGTGCCAGCAGGAGAGCCGGGACAGGGGCGGGAGAGCAGTACTTC. Protein product: CASRRAGTGAGEQYF. The V call is TRBV12-3 or TRBV12-4, the J call TRBJ2-7; TRBD1 aligns across 10 bases. Trimming at V came to 6 bases and at J to 7 bases, leaving 12 bases not matched to a gene. The CDR3 loop spans 15 amino acids.

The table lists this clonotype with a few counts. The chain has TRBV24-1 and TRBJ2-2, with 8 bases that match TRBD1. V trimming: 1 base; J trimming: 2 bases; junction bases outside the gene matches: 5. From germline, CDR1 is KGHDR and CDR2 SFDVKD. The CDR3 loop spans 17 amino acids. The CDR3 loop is CATSDFPGTGNTGELFF. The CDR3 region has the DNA TGTGCCACCAGTGATTTCCCGGGGACAGGAAACACCGGGGAGCTGTTTTTT.